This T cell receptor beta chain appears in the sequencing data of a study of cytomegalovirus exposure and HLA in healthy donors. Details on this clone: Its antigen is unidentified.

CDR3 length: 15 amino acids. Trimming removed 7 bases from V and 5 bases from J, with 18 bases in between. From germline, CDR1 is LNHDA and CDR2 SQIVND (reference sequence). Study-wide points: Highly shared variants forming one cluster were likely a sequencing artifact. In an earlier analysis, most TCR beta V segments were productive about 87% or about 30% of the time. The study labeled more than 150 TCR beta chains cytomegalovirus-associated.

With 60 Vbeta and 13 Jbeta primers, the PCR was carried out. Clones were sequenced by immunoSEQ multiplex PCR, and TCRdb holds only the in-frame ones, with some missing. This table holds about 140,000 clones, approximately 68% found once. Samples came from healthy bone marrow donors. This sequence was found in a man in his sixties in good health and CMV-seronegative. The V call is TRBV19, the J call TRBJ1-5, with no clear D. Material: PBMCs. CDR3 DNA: TGTGCCAGTAAAGCCATACCCGGCGGGTATCAGCCCCAGCATTTT. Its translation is CASKAIPGGYQPQHF.